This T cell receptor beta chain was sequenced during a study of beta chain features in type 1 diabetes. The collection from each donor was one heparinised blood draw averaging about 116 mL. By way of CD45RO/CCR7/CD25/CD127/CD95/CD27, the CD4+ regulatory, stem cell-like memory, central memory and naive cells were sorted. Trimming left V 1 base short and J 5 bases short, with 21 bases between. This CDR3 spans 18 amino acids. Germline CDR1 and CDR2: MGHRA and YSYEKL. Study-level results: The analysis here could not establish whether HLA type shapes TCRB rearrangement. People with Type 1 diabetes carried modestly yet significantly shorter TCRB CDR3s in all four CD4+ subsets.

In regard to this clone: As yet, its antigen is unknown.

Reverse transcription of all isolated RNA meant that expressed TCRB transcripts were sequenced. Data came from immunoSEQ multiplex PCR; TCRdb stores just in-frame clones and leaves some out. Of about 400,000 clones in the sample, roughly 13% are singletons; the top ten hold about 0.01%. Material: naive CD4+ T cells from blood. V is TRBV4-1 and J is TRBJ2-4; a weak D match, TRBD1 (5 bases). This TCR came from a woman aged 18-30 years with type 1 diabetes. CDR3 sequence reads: CASSQVGWASQGENIQYF. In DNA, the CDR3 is TGCGCCAGCAGCCAAGTCGGATGGGCCAGTCAAGGGGAAAACATTCAGTACTTC.